This T cell receptor (beta chain) was recovered during a study of cytomegalovirus exposure and HLA in healthy donors. About the study: The 95 to 150 validation repertoires used a platform that matched the one used for the approximately 670 first-cohort repertoires, as a later analysis reported. Broader study findings: Rare TCR sequences predominated, though certain public TCRs were found in many donors. The study labeled roughly 160 TCR beta chains cytomegalovirus-associated.

The germline V and J ends were trimmed by 5 bases and 4 bases, with 20 bases remaining between them. The length of the CDR3 is 16 residues. The germline gives CDR1 KGHSH, CDR2 LQKENI. The protocol was immunoSEQ multiplex PCR, while the TCRdb copy is restricted to in-frame clones and leaves out a portion. The data hold around 70,000 clones, with 90% to 95% observed a single time. The validation cohort, a group of roughly 120 subjects, included the donors and was separate from the approximately 680-subject first cohort. With regard to this clone: The antigen is unknown.

The specimen sequenced was PBMCs. The source is a man younger than 30 in good health and CMV-seropositive. V usage is TRBV18 and J usage is TRBJ1-1; possible D gene TRBD1, 5 bases. CDR3 loop: CASSIGVGLLGTEAFF. CDR3 DNA sequence: TGTGCCAGCTCAATAGGAGTGGGGCTTTTGGGCACTGAAGCTTTCTTT.